Each of the 16 T cell receptor beta chains below was sequenced from the same sample in a study of CD8 T cells in ankylosing spondylitis. Whole-study findings and limits: Characteristic, it appeared, of ankylosing spondylitis blood was a TCR beta motif of several highly homologous variants.

Antigen specificity for these receptors is unknown. TCRdb recomputed calls from the 5' RACE reads with MiXCR, one row per CDR3 protein. The sample contains fewer than 750,000 distinct CDR3 sequences, 15% to 20% of which appear only once. The source material was blood, either unsorted or a sorted T cell fraction (not recorded which). These receptor sequences come from a male donor with ankylosing spondylitis.

The rearrangement links TRBV5-6 to TRBJ1-2; the D gene is possibly TRBD1 (6 bases). V was shortened by 4 bases and J by 4 bases, with 14 bases between the two germline ends. The germline CDR1 and CDR2 sequences are SGHDT and YYEEEE. The CDR3 spans 14 residues. The CDR3 coding sequence is TGTGCCAGCAGCCTAAACAGGGTTCGCTATGGCTACACCTTC. It yields the protein CASSLNRVRYGYTF. The full variable domain, rest sourced from reference TRBV5-6 and TRBJ1-2, is DAGVTQSPTHLIKTRGQQVTLRCSPKSGHDTVSWYQQALGQGPQFIFQYYEEEERQRGNFPDRFSGHQFPNYSSELNVNALLLGDSALYLCASSLNRVRYGYTFGSGTRLTVV.

This chain uses TRBV7-2 with TRBJ2-7, with 9 nucleotides matching TRBD1. V was pared by 5 bases and J by 3 bases, with 5 bases of the junction left unmatched. The CDR3 has 14 amino acids. CDR1 is SGHTA and CDR2 is FQGNSA in the germline V gene. The CDR3 DNA follows: TGTGCCAGCAGCGCGGGACAGGGTCGCTACGAGCAGTACTTC. The encoded protein is CASSAGQGRYEQYF.

This clonotype has at least ten counts. The V and J genes are TRBV20-1 and TRBJ2-7; unclear D gene. V lost 3 bases to trimming and J lost 2 bases, with 5 bases between them. This CDR3 comprises 11 residues. Per germline, CDR1 DFQATT and CDR2 SNEGSKA (reference sequence). The CDR3 region is CSASPTYEQYF. CDR3 DNA sequence: TGCAGTGCTAGTCCGACCTACGAGCAGTACTTC.

The sample holds a few counts of this clonotype. J is TRBJ1-6 and V is TRBV7-8, with 8 bases lining up with TRBD1. This CDR3 contains 17 residues. Unmatched junction bases numbered 12, after V lost 5 bases and J lost 6 bases. CDR1 and CDR2 (germline): SGHVS, FQNEAQ. The DNA for the CDR3 is TGTGCCAGCAGCCTTCGGACAGGGAGAACCATTAATTCACCCCTCCACTTT. Its translation is CASSLRTGRTINSPLHF.

The rearrangement links TRBV20-1 to TRBJ2-5; 8 bases are shared with TRBD2. V lost 0 bases, J lost 3 bases, and 9 bases stayed unmatched. CDR3 length: 16 residues. Germline V gives CDR1 DFQATT, CDR2 SNEGSKA (reference sequence). This chain's CDR3 is CSARDEAGGTKETQYF. The CDR3 DNA reads as TGCAGTGCTAGAGATGAGGCGGGAGGAACCAAAGAGACCCAGTACTTC.

This clonotype was counted only a few times. The chain employs TRBV28 and TRBJ2-4, with TRBD2 matching 14 bases. The ends lost 3 bases at V and 1 base at J; junction bases unmatched: 8. There are 19 residues in the CDR3. Germline V CDR1 and CDR2: MDHEN, SYDVKM. CDR3 sequence reads: CASSLETSGGAYAKNIQYF. CDR3 nucleotides: TGTGCCAGCAGTTTGGAGACTAGCGGGGGGGCGTATGCCAAAAACATTCAGTACTTC.

The CDR3 DNA follows: TGTGCCAGCAGCACCCGAGGGGGCTCAGATACGCAGTATTTT. It encodes CASSTRGGSDTQYF. The rearrangement uses TRBV3-1 and TRBJ2-3, with 7 bases that match TRBD1. This CDR3 has 14 amino acids. Trimming took 5 bases from V and 4 from J; bases not matched to a gene: 6. Looked up from germline, CDR1 is LGHDT and CDR2 is YNNKEL (reference sequence).

V gene TRBV4-1 combines with J gene TRBJ2-1; 9 nucleotides align to TRBD2. The CDR3 spans 15 residues. The V gene's germline CDR1 is MGHRA and CDR2 YSYEKL. V shed 2 bases and J 9 bases; nucleotides not matched to a gene: 8. In DNA form, the CDR3 reads TGCGCCAGCAGCCAAAAGGCGGGGGGGCCGAGTGAGCAGTTCTTC. Protein: CASSQKAGGPSEQFF.

The J gene is TRBJ2-2, the V gene TRBV4-1; TRBD2 is a possible D gene (6 bases). This CDR3 comprises 16 residues. V lost 4 bases and J 0 bases, leaving 12 bases between the germline ends. In germline, CDR1 is MGHRA, CDR2 YSYEKL. CDR3 nucleotide sequence: TGCGCCAGCAGCCCGTTTAGGGAGGCGAACACCGGGGAGCTGTTTTTT. Translated, it gives CASSPFREANTGELFF.

This clonotype occurred a few times. The chain uses TRBV4-1 and TRBJ2-3; tentative D call: TRBD1 (7 bases). V lost 6 bases to trimming and J lost 2 bases, with 15 bases between them. This CDR3 region has 15 residues. CDR1 MGHRA and CDR2 YSYEKL come from the germline V gene. As DNA, the CDR3 is TGCGCCAGCAGAAAAAACAGGGGACTCACAGATACGCAGTATTTT. Encoded protein: CASRKNRGLTDTQYF.

This sequence joins TRBV11-2 and TRBJ1-5, with D possibly TRBD1 on 5 matching bases. CDR3 size: 17 residues. Trimming pared 3 bases from V and 13 bases from J, leaving 28 bases between. Germline lookup yields CDR1 SGHAT and CDR2 FQNNGV. CDR3 in DNA: TGTGCCAGCAGCTTGGATTGGGCAGGGACCTCCGGCGGGAGGCAGCATTTT. Protein: CASSLDWAGTSGGRQHF.

The sample holds a few counts of this clonotype. V and J are TRBV4-3 and TRBJ1-3; D not resolved. The V gene's germline CDR1 is LGHNA and CDR2 YSLEER. V lost 1 base and J 4 bases, leaving 20 bases between the germline ends. This CDR3 has 18 amino acids. In DNA, the CDR3 is TGCGCCAGCAGCCAAGTTTTCCCCGGGTCCTTCCCAGGAAACACCATATATTTT. It yields the protein CASSQVFPGSFPGNTIYF.

A few counts support this clonotype. The chain joins TRBV12-3 or TRBV12-4 to TRBJ2-5, with D perhaps matching TRBD2 (5 bases). The CDR3 runs 15 residues. The ends were cut back, 3 bases at V and 1 base at J, with 12 bases in the middle. The CDR3 region has the DNA TGTGCCAGCAGTTTGAGGCGGGCAGTCCAAGAGACCCAGTACTTC. This gives the protein CASSLRRAVQETQYF.

This sequence joins TRBV28 and TRBJ2-1; weak D call: TRBD2 (6 bases). Germline values: CDR1 MDHEN, CDR2 SYDVKM. Deletions cut 3 bases from V and 3 bases from J, with 9 bases between. There are 14 residues in the CDR3. The CDR3 DNA is TGTGCCAGCAGTTTTGTGCGGGACTACAATGAGCAGTTCTTC. The encoded protein is CASSFVRDYNEQFF.

The genes are TRBV25-1 and TRBJ1-6; D uncertain. The V gene's germline CDR1 is MGHDK and CDR2 SYGVNS. This CDR3 is 14 amino acids long. Trimming removed 1 base from V and 10 bases from J, with 11 bases in between. CDR3 loop: CASSESWGGSPLHF. The CDR3 DNA reads as TGTGCCAGCAGTGAATCCTGGGGTGGATCACCCCTCCACTTT.

The chain joins TRBV20-1 to TRBJ1-2, with unresolved D. The V gene's germline CDR1 is DFQATT and CDR2 SNEGSKA (reference sequence). This CDR3 is 15 amino acids long. Trimming took off 5 bases at V and 6 bases at J, with 22 bases between the two ends. For the CDR3, the DNA is TGCAGTGCTTCCTCCGGGCCGGCGCCAACCCATGGCTACACCTTC. This codes for CSASSGPAPTHGYTF.